Here is one T cell receptor beta chain with its context. This sample is drawn from a study of cytotoxic CD8 clonotypes in ibrutinib-treated CLL. Profiled with immunoSEQ multiplex PCR; TCRdb holds only in-frame clones, not every one. Here the sample spans 150,000 or so clones, approximately 83% being singletons. The CDR3 totals 15 residues. The V end was cut by 2 bases, the J end by 7 bases, with 15 bases between. The germline CDR1 and CDR2 sequences are MNHNS and SASEGT. Sequenced material: PBMCs, taken after 24 months of ibrutinib treatment. This sequence was found in a human donor with chronic lymphocytic leukemia. The chain joins TRBV6-1 to TRBJ1-5; D not certain. CDR3 DNA: TGTGCCAGCAGTGAAAATGTCGGCGCTGAACAGCCCCAGCATTTT. Amino acid sequence: CASSENVGAEQPQHF.